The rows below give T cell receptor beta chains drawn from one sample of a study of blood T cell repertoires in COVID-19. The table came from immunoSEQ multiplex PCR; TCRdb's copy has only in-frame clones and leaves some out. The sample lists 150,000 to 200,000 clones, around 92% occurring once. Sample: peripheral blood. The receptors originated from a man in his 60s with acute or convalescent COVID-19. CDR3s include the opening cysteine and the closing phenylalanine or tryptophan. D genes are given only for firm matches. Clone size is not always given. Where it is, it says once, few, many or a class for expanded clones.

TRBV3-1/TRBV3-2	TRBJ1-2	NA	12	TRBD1	TGTGCCAGCAGCCTCGGACAGGGGAGCAACACCTTC	CASSLGQGSNTF
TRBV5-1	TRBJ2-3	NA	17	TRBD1	TGCGCCAGCAGCTTTTTCCCACAGGGGGCGAGCACAGATACGCAGTATTTT	CASSFFPQGASTDTQYF
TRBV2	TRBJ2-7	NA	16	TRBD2	TGTGCCAGCAGGAAACCTGGGACTAGCGGGTCTTACGAGCAGTACTTC	CASRKPGTSGSYEQYF
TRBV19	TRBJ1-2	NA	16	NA	TGTGCCAGTAGTGCCAATGCACCGTCGGGGGGCTATGGCTACACCTTC	CASSANAPSGGYGYTF
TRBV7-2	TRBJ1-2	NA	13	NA	TGTGCCAGCAGCTTAGAACGGAACTATGGCTACACCTTC	CASSLERNYGYTF
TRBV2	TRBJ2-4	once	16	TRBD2	TGTGCCAGCAGTATGGGACTAGCGGGGGGTAAAAACATTCAGTACTTC	CASSMGLAGGKNIQYF
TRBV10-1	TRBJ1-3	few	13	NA	TGCGCCAGCAGTGCAGGGACTGGAAACACCATATATTTT	CASSAGTGNTIYF
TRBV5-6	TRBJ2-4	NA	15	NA	TGTGCCAGCAGCCGGGAGGAGGGGGGAGGAGGCATTCAGTACTTC	CASSREEGGGGIQYF
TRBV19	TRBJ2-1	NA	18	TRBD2	TGTGCCAGTAGTATAGACCCCTCTAGCGGGAGGGGTTTTAATGAGCAGTTCTTC	CASSIDPSSGRGFNEQFF
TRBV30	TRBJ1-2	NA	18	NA	TGTGCCTGGAGTGGCCGAAGGGGATACGGCAGGGTTAACTATGGCTACACCTTC	CAWSGRRGYGRVNYGYTF
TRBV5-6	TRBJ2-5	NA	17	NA	TGTGCCAGCAGCTTGTCTCTTCCCTATTGGGGGGAAGAGACCCAGTACTTC	CASSLSLPYWGEETQYF
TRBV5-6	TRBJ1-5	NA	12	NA	TGTGCCAGCAGCTTGGGACAACAGCCCCAGCATTTT	CASSLGQQPQHF
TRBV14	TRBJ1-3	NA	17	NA	TGTGCCAGCAGCCATCCAGGGGCCATCCGGACTGGAAACACCATATATTTT	CASSHPGAIRTGNTIYF
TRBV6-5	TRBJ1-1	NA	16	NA	TGTGCCAGCAGTTACTCCCGTGGGACACAGAACACTGAAGCTTTCTTT	CASSYSRGTQNTEAFF
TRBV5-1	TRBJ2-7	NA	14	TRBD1	TGCGCCAGCAGCTTGGCCGGGACAGGGACCGAGCAGTACTTC	CASSLAGTGTEQYF
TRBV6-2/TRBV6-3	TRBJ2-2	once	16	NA	TGTGCCAGCAGTTCATACATCCAACGGAACACCGGGGAGCTGTTTTTT	CASSSYIQRNTGELFF
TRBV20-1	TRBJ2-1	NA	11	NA	TGCAGTGCTAGACCGGGAGCGGCGCAGTTCTTC	CSARPGAAQFF
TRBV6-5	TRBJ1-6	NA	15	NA	TGTGCCAGCAGTTACCGCAGGGTCTATAATTCACCCCTCCACTTT	CASSYRRVYNSPLHF
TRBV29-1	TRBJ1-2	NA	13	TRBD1	TGCAGCGTCGGACAGGGACAAGGGGGGGGCTACACCTTC	CSVGQGQGGGYTF
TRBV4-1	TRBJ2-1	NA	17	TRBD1	TGCGCCAGCAGCCAGGCCAGGACAGGGCCACCTTACAATGAGCAGTTCTTC	CASSQARTGPPYNEQFF
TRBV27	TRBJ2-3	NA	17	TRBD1	TGTGCCAGCAGACCCGAGACAGGGGCCATGGGCACAGATACGCAGTATTTT	CASRPETGAMGTDTQYF
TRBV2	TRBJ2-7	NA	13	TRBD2	TGTGCCAGCGCTAGCGGGGGGGGCTACGAGCAGTACTTC	CASASGGGYEQYF
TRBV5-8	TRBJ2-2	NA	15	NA	TGTGCCAGCAGCCCCCCCTGGGGGGACACCGGGGAGCTGTTTTTT	CASSPPWGDTGELFF
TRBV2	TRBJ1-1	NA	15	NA	TGTGCCAGCAGCCTCGGGGGAACCCGGCGGACTGAAGCTTTCTTT	CASSLGGTRRTEAFF
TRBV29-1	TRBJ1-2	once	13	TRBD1	TGCAGCGTTTACAGGGGGTACGACTATGGCTACACCTTC	CSVYRGYDYGYTF
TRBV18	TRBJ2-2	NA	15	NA	TGTGCCAGCTCACCACCACAGTCGAACACCGGGGAGCTGTTTTTT	CASSPPQSNTGELFF
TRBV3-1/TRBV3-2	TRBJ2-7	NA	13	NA	TGTGCCAGCAGCCAAGAACGGTGGAGGGAGCAGTACTTC	CASSQERWREQYF
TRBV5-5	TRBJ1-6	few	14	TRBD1	TGTGCCAGCAGCAGGGCACAGGGGAGTTCACCCCTCCACTTT	CASSRAQGSSPLHF
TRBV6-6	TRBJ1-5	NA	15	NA	TGTGCCAGCAGTTACTCGATGTCAGGGGATCAGCCCCAGCATTTT	CASSYSMSGDQPQHF
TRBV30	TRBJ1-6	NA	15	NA	TGTGCCTGGAGTCTCCTTGACACCTATAATTCACCCCTCCACTTT	CAWSLLDTYNSPLHF
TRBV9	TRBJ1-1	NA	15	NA	TGTGCCAGCAGCGTAGGGGGGGGCACCTACACTGAAGCTTTCTTT	CASSVGGGTYTEAFF
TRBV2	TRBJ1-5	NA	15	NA	TGTGCCAGCAGTGTCTCAGGGCATAGCAATCAGCCCCAGCATTTT	CASSVSGHSNQPQHF
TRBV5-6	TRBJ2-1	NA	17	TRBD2	TGTGCCAGCAGACCGGGACTAGCGGGGGCTAGAGGGAATGAGCAGTTCTTC	CASRPGLAGARGNEQFF
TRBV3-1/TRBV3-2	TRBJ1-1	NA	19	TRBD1	TGTGCCAGCAGCCAAGATTGGTACGGGACAGGGGGCACGGGCACTGAAGCTTTCTTT	CASSQDWYGTGGTGTEAFF
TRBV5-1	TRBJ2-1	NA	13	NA	TGCGCCAGCAGCGGGGACACCGTGAATGAGCAGTTCTTC	CASSGDTVNEQFF
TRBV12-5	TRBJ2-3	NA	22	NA	TGTGCTAGTGGTTTCGAAGCAAGAGTGGCAGGTTACATGGGTAGATCGACAGATACGCAGTATTTT	CASGFEARVAGYMGRSTDTQYF
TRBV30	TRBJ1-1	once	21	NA	TGTGCCTGGAGTGTCAGGGGTAGTCCCCACCGTGATATTGACGTATACACTGAAGCTTTCTTT	CAWSVRGSPHRDIDVYTEAFF
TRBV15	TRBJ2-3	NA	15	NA	TGTGCCACCAGCAGAGTGGCAATTTCCACAGATACGCAGTATTTT	CATSRVAISTDTQYF
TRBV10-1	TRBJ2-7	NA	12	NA	TGCGCCAGCAGTGAGGCCGGCTACGAGCAGTACTTC	CASSEAGYEQYF
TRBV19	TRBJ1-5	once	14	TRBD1	TGTGCCAGCGAAACAGGGGAACCGGGGAAGCCCCAGCATTTT	CASETGEPGKPQHF
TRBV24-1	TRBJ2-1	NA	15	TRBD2	TGTGCCACCAGTGCGTCGGGGGGGCCGTACAATGAGCAGTTCTTC	CATSASGGPYNEQFF
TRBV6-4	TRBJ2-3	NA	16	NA	TGTGCCAGCAGTGACTCGATTGTCAAGGGGTTAGATACGCAGTATTTT	CASSDSIVKGLDTQYF
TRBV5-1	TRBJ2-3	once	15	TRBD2	TGCGCCAGCAGCATTCAGCGGGGATTGACAGATACGCAGTATTTT	CASSIQRGLTDTQYF
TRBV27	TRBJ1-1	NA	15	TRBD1	TGTGCCAGCAGTCTTACAGGGGCGGGGAACACTGAAGCTTTCTTT	CASSLTGAGNTEAFF
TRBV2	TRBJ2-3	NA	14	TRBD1	TGTGCCAGCCTACCCGGGACAGGGGCCGATACGCAGTATTTT	CASLPGTGADTQYF
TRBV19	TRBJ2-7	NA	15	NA	TGTGCCAGTAGTGTAAGAAACAGGGATAAGGTCGAGCAGTACTTC	CASSVRNRDKVEQYF
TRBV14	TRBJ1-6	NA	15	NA	TGTGCCAGCAGCCAACCAACAGGGAGTCGTTCACCCCTCCACTTT	CASSQPTGSRSPLHF
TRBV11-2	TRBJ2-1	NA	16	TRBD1	TGTGCCAGCAGCTTAGATCCAGGGGGCTTTTTCGATGAGCAGTTCTTC	CASSLDPGGFFDEQFF
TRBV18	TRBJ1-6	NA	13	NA	TGTGCCAGCTCACCATTGCCAGATTCACCCCTCCACTTT	CASSPLPDSPLHF